Presented here are 7 T cell receptor beta chains from one specimen sequenced in a study of shared clonotypes between healthy human individuals. Some clones are missing from TCRdb's copy, which holds only in-frame ones; the method was immunoSEQ multiplex PCR. The sample lists 2 million to 2.5 million clones, about 93% occurring once. Terminally differentiated effector memory CD45RA+ cells were excluded by CCR7 positive selection of CD45RO-negative cells. The sequencing input was naive CD8+ T cells from PBMCs. The source is a man between 18 and 29 years old in good health. Some clones in this sample may be carry-over from other donors' samples.

This chain connects TRBV4-1 to TRBJ2-7; the D is unclear. The CDR3 has 15 residues. Germline lookup yields CDR1 MGHRA and CDR2 YSYEKL. V gave up 1 base and J gave up 0 bases, with 10 bases separating them. CDR3 protein: CASSQGASSSYEQYF. CDR3 nucleotides: TGCGCCAGCAGCCAAGGCGCGTCCAGCTCCTACGAGCAGTACTTC.

The chain recombines TRBV27 with TRBJ2-3, with 13 bases lining up with TRBD2. Germline CDR1 MNHEY, CDR2 SMNVEV (reference sequence). The CDR3 is 17 residues long. The junction had 6 bases not matched to a gene; V was cut back by 2 bases and J by 4 bases. This CDR3 is CASSLRGLAGVSDTQYF. CDR3 DNA sequence: TGTGCCAGCAGTTTACGTGGACTAGCGGGAGTCTCAGATACGCAGTATTTT.

This chain joins TRBV29-1 and TRBJ2-3, with TRBD1 matching 9 bases. V shed 8 bases, J shed 4 bases, and the junction held 7 bases outside the gene matches. The germline CDR1 and CDR2 sequences are SQVTM and ANQGSEA. This CDR3 has 13 amino acids. The CDR3 sequence is CSLRDRDADTQYF. The CDR3, as DNA: TGCAGCCTCCGGGACAGGGACGCAGATACGCAGTATTTT.

The V call is TRBV6-6, the J call TRBJ1-5; TRBD1 matches 9 bases. The length of the CDR3 is 14 residues. Trimming removed 6 bases from V and 5 bases from J; junction bases left unmatched: 5. Germline values: CDR1 MNHNY, CDR2 SVGAGI (reference sequence). The CDR3 here is CASSYRDRDQPQHF. The CDR3 bases are TGTGCCAGCAGCTACCGGGACAGGGATCAGCCCCAGCATTTT.

Notes on this clone: The sample holds other DNA sequences that translate to the same CDR3. The rearrangement links TRBV30 to TRBJ2-1; D unresolved. The CDR3 totals 11 residues. The V gene lost 0 bases and the J gene lost 7 bases, with 4 bases spanning the gap. Per germline, CDR1 GTSNPN and CDR2 SVGIG (reference sequence). In nucleotides, the CDR3 is TGTGCCTGGAGTGTAGGGAATGAGCAGTTCTTC. It is translated as CAWSVGNEQFF.

The rearrangement uses TRBV5-8 and TRBJ1-3, with 7 bases lining up with TRBD1. Germline V gives CDR1 SGHTS, CDR2 YDEGEE. V dropped 4 bases and J dropped 1; count of bases not matched to a gene: 14. This CDR3 region has 18 residues. CDR3 sequence (DNA): TGTGCCAGCAGCCAAAGACAGGGAGTAAGATCGTCTGGAAACACCATATATTTT. Its protein product is CASSQRQGVRSSGNTIYF.

This chain connects TRBV11-2 to TRBJ2-7, with 8 bases lining up with TRBD1. With 7 bases clipped from V and 0 bases from J, the junction kept 8 bases outside the gene matches. The V gene's germline CDR1 is SGHAT and CDR2 FQNNGV. The length of the CDR3 is 15 residues. Here the CDR3 DNA reads TGTGCCAGCAACGATAGACAGGGGCACTCCTACGAGCAGTACTTC. Translating it yields CASNDRQGHSYEQYF.